This TCR beta chain was recorded in a study of naive and memory T cell subsets (TCRdb year 2017). Study-level background: The figure summarizing these samples reported ten or so blood donors, 7 tuberculin skin test biopsies and 3 saline control biopsies. Skin biopsies were taken from tuberculin skin test sites or from saline-injected control sites and were processed for RNA extraction as described before. PCR2 was typically a SYBR Green qPCR stopped at a set threshold; low-input samples could instead use end-point PCR (approximately 6 cycles).

Receptor amplification or capture employed UMI-ligation and nested PCR. Four rounds of PCR, run with the SP2 primer together with nested alpha and beta constant region primers, were used to amplify the ligated cDNA. For the blood and skin samples, reverse transcription of TCR RNA was done with SuperScript IV along with alpha and beta constant region primers. T4 RNA ligase 1 was used to ligate an oligonucleotide containing the Illumina SP2 primer and a UMI to the 3' end of the cDNA. The 12-nucleotide UMI consisted of two random hexamers with an eight-base spacer between the hexamers to prevent hairpin formation. TCR alpha and beta chain libraries were processed separately from the second PCR onward, with dual indexing for multiplexing. After pooling, the indexed libraries were analyzed by capillary electrophoresis and sequenced on either an Illumina MiSeq or NextSeq. To boost base diversity and improve cluster recognition, PhiX DNA at roughly 4.5-8% was spiked into the libraries. Processing in the source paper ran as follows. Demultiplexor pulled UMIs out of read 2, joined the UMIs with the TCR sequence from read 1, and separated reads according to sample indices. V and J genes and V-J junctions were identified by Decombinator, which gave every TCR a five-part identifier that included V and J deletions. Collapsinator relied on UMIs to correct both sequencing errors and PCR amplification heterogeneity, producing a UMI-based abundance for each TCR. CDR3Translator turned identifiers into nucleotide sequence, translated the nucleotide sequence into amino acids, and pulled out CDR3 regions based on terminal motifs. Error-corrected alpha and beta TCR counts from blood and skin were compared after normalization to input RNA amount. TCRdb took the public reads, trimmed them with fastp at Q25, ran MiXCR for clone calling and kept in-frame beta chains. Every CDR3 protein is listed once, alongside the most common genes and DNA of its rows. TCRdb's processing, not the authors' own work, is the source of the V and J calls. The sample yields 20,000 to 25,000 distinct CDR3 sequences; 5.5% to 7.5% were counted once. The top ten constitute roughly 6.1% of the sample.

In light of the paper, this sample's treatment or condition label describes: skin biopsy from PPD injection site in Mantoux-positive individual. Using 3' ligation of a UMI-containing oligonucleotide to TCR cDNA, the study laid out a robust and sensitive protocol to amplify, sequence and analyze TCRs. In individuals with a positive Mantoux test, tuberculin skin test biopsies were taken from sites that had been injected with PPD. Before reverse transcription, total RNA that had not been cell sorted was treated with RQ1 DNase, with a target input of roughly 1 to 1,100 ng. Skin biopsy and whole blood libraries were made to test pipeline robustness in samples where T cells form a minority population. The germline V gene encodes CDR1 SEHNR and CDR2 FQNEAQ (reference sequence). The CDR3 sequence holds 14 residues, the cysteine and phenylalanine included. Only the CDR3 DNA stays, 42 bases, in frame from base 1. V is reduced by 4 bases and J by 3 bases, leaving a spacing of 10 bases between them.

General study outcomes and caveats: TCR sequences were reportedly recovered from both types of skin biopsy, with far more TCRs being found at tuberculin skin test sites. Details of skin biopsy collection and RNA processing were not given in the paper but were referenced to earlier studies. Higher TCR numbers at tuberculin skin test sites were interpreted as T cell infiltration of a delayed type IV hypersensitivity reaction. The potential sensitivity of the RNA-based method to TCR transcript changes with T cell activation and differentiation was acknowledged.

With regard to this clonotype: Its antigen remains unidentified. The record has no base qualities; no much larger clone is one base away.

The receptor was derived from an adult in good health. The chain is encoded by TRBV7-9 joined to TRBJ1-5; the D gene is not confidently resolved. The specimen comprised skin, sampled from a tuberculin skin test site. The DNA reads as follows: TGTGCCAGCAGCTCGCACGGGATCAATCAGCCCCAGCATTTT. This sequence encodes CASSSHGINQPQHF. Beyond the CDR3, the reference TRBV7-9 and TRBJ1-5 genes provide the residues; the full variable domain reads: DTGVSQNPRHKITKRGQNVTFRCDPISEHNRLYWYRQTLGQGPEFLTYFQNEAQLEKSRLLSDRFSAERPKGSFSTLEIQRTEQGDSAMYLCASSSHGINQPQHFGDGTRLSIL.